The clone carrying this TCR beta chain was seen at least ten times. The sample comes from a study of T cell responses to AZD1222 COVID-19 vaccine. The CDR3 spans 15 residues. From germline, CDR1 is LGHNA and CDR2 YNFKEQ. Between the trimmed V and J ends, which lost 6 bases and 0 bases, there was a span of 12 bases. Assay used: immunoSEQ multiplex PCR; TCRdb lists only in-frame clones, some missing. This table holds 150,000 to 180,000 clones, less than 90% found once. This sequence joins TRBV4-2 and TRBJ1-5; D is unclear. Sequencing was performed on peripheral blood, taken on day 0 of MenACWY control vaccination. The TCR comes from an adult in good health. CDR3 bases: TGTGCCAGCAGGCAGTCGGTTATTAGCAATCAGCCCCAGCATTTT. It specifies CASRQSVISNQPQHF.